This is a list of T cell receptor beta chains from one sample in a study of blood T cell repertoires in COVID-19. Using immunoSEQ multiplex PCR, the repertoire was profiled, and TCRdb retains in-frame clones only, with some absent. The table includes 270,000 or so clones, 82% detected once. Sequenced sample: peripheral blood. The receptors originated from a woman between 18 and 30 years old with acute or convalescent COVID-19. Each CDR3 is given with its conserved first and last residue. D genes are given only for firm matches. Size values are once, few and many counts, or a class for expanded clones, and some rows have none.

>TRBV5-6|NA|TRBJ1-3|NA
TGTGCCAGCAGCGAAACAGGGTCTGGAAACACCATATATTTT
CASSETGSGNTIYF
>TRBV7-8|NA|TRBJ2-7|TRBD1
TGTGCCAGCAGCCCCTTCGGGGGACAGGGCTCCTACGAGCAGTACTTC
CASSPFGGQGSYEQYF
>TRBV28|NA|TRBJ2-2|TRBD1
TGTGCCAGCAGTTTACGGACAGGGGGTGCCGGGGAGCTGTTTTTT
CASSLRTGGAGELFF
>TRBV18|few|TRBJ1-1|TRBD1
TGTGCCAGCTCACCCCAAGGACAGGGCGACACTGAAGCTTTCTTT
CASSPQGQGDTEAFF
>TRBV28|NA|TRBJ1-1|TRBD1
TGTGCCAGCAGTTTGGGGGGACAGGGGACGAACACTGAAGCTTTCTTT
CASSLGGQGTNTEAFF
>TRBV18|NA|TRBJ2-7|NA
TGTGCCAGCTCACGGGGACACGGGGACGAGCAGTACTTC
CASSRGHGDEQYF
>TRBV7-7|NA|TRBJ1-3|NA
TGTGCTAGCAGCCCGGGGACACTCTTTTTAAACACCATATATTTT
CASSPGTLFLNTIYF
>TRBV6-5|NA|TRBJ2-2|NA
TGTGCCAGCAGTACACCATACAACACCGGGGAGCTGTTTTTT
CASSTPYNTGELFF
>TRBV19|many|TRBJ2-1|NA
TGTGCCAGTAGTATATACTTTCATTCCTACAATGAGCAGTTCTTC
CASSIYFHSYNEQFF
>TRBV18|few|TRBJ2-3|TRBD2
TGTGCCAGCTCAAGGGGACTAGCGGCCAGCACAGATACGCAGTATTTT
CASSRGLAASTDTQYF
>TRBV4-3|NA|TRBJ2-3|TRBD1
TGCGCCAGCAGCCACCAGACGACAGGGGGCGGCACAGATACGCAGTATTTT
CASSHQTTGGGTDTQYF
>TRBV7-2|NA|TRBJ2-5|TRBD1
TGTGCCAGCAGCCCCCCGGGACAGCTGGGGGAGACCCAGTACTTC
CASSPPGQLGETQYF
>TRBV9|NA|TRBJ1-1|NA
TGTGCCAGCAGCGCAACAGAGAACACTGAAGCTTTCTTT
CASSATENTEAFF
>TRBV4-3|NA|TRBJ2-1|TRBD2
TGCGCCAGCAGCCGGGACCTAGCGGGAGAGGCATATGAGCAGTTCTTC
CASSRDLAGEAYEQFF
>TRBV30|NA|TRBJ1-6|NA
TGTGCCTGGAGTGTACTAGGGGGAAGTTCACCCCTCCACTTT
CAWSVLGGSSPLHF
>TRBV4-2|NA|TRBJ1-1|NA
TGTGCCAGCAGCCCCGCCGAAAGACAGAACACTGAAGCTTTCTTT
CASSPAERQNTEAFF
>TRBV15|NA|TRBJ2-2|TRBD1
TGTGCCACCAGCATGAGAGGGACAGCGAACACCGGGGAGCTGTTTTTT
CATSMRGTANTGELFF
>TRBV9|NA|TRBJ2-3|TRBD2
TGTGCCAGCAGCGTAGAGCTAGCGGGTTACACAGATACGCAGTATTTT
CASSVELAGYTDTQYF
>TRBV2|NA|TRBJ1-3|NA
TGTGCCAGCAGTCTACAGGGTCCCTCAAATGGAAACACCATATATTTT
CASSLQGPSNGNTIYF
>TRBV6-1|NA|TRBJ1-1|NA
TGTGCCAGCAGTGAACCTCGTAGGAACACTGAAGCTTTCTTT
CASSEPRRNTEAFF
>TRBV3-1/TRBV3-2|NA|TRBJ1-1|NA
TGTGCCAGCACCTTCCGGGGAGCCGACACTGAAGCTTTCTTT
CASTFRGADTEAFF
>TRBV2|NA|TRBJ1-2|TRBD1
TGTGCCAGCAGCCTAACTCGACAGGGGCCGGACTATGGCTACACCTTC
CASSLTRQGPDYGYTF
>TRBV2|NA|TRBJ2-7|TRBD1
TGTGCCAGCAACAGGGGGCCATTCCCATCCTACGAGCAGTACTTC
CASNRGPFPSYEQYF
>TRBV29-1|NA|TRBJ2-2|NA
TGCAGCGTTGAGTGGGGGCGCCCCGGGGAGCTGTTTTTT
CSVEWGRPGELFF
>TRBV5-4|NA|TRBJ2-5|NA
TGTGCCAGCAGCATCCCCGGCGGCTCCCAAGAGACCCAGTACTTC
CASSIPGGSQETQYF
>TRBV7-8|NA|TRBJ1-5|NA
TGTGCCAGCAGCCCCACAGGGTCCAGCAATCAGCCCCAGCATTTT
CASSPTGSSNQPQHF
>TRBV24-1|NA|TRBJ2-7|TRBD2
TGTGCCACTTTTCACTCCCGCGCCGGGACTAGCGGGAGGCGGTACGAGCAGTACTTC
CATFHSRAGTSGRRYEQYF
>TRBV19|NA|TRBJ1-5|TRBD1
TGTGCCAGTAGCGGGACAGGGCACGGTCAGCCCCAGCATTTT
CASSGTGHGQPQHF
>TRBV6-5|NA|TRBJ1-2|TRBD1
TGTGCCAGCAGTCTTACGACAGGGAAGGGCTACACCTTC
CASSLTTGKGYTF
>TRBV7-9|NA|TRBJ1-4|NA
TGTGCCAGCAGCTTAGACCTCCGGGGGGCGGCTAATGAAAAACTGTTTTTT
CASSLDLRGAANEKLFF
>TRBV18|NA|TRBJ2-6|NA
TGTGCCAGCGGGCTCGGGGCCAACGTCCTGACTTTC
CASGLGANVLTF
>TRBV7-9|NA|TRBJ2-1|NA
TGTGCCAGCAGCTTAAAACTCCTCGAATCCTACAATGAGCAGTTCTTC
CASSLKLLESYNEQFF
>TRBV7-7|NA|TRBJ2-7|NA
TGTGCTAGCAGCTTAGGCGCAGGGGACACCTACGAGCAGTACTTC
CASSLGAGDTYEQYF